The source of this T cell receptor (beta chain) is a study of blood T cells in healthy people across ages (dated by TCRdb to 2013 to 2016). Regarding the research as a whole: In model experiments, template switching captured about one uniquely barcoded TCR beta cDNA molecule for every two T cells. The study analyzed two additional independent replicas of 1 million unique cDNA reads from the same blood draw for two donors, one aged 18 to 30 and one aged 80 or older. Age-related changes in TCR beta repertoire diversity were measured in the study by deep sequencing normalized with unique cDNA molecular identifiers. The donors were divided into four age groups: young (average about 15 years), middle-aged (over 35), aged (approximately 64) and long-lived (roughly 86). Study-level results and caveats: Compared with the aged group, the long-lived group had more naive CD4+ T cells, fewer expanded clones and increased TCR diversity, a pattern suggesting age selection. A strong correlation was found between observed TCR beta diversity and the percentage of naive T cells measured by flow cytometry. Observed TCR beta diversity per million T cells fell roughly linearly with age, and a significant reduction was already apparent by age around 44. Estimates of total diversity based on one million sequenced T cells were considered lower bounds and underestimates. Because profiling used bulk unsorted PBMCs, naive and antigen-experienced compartments could not be compared conclusively. Because donor CMV infection status was unknown, age-related changes in expanded clonotypes were potentially confounded.

Systemically healthy Caucasian individuals from Russia, roughly 40 in total and aged roughly 6 to 100 years, were included as donors. Approximately 9.3 milliliters of peripheral blood were collected from each donor into EDTA-treated Vacutainer tubes. Ficoll-Paque density-gradient centrifugation was used to isolate PBMCs, with at least 7 million per sample. Total RNA was extracted from PBMCs with Trizol reagent, with at least 5 micrograms obtained per sample. Naive CD45RAhigh/CD27high T cell percentages were measured by flow cytometry on a PBMC aliquot from every donor. Library construction relied on 5' RACE. Sequencer: Illumina HiSeq 2500. A second roughly 7 to 12 cycle PCR used a sample-barcoded 5' primer and a J-beta primer mix. A unique molecular identifier was introduced onto each TCR beta cDNA molecule by a template-switch 5' adaptor carrying 12 random nucleotides. At least 3 million CDR3-containing paired-end reads were obtained from each sample. First-strand cDNA was synthesized from all RNA with the Mint cDNA synthesis kit, primed by a TRBC-specific oligonucleotide. After uracil-DNA glycosylase treatment, a first 18-cycle PCR used universal primers M1SS and BC2_uni_R on all cDNA. The study's own analysis went as follows. Each sample was normalized by randomly selecting 1 million high-quality reads, each carrying a distinct molecular identifier. Reads with shared molecular identifiers were discarded instead of being binned into consensus sequences. MiTCR, set to a Q25 quality threshold and the strictest error-elimination algorithm, was used for CDR3 identification, clonotype clustering and error correction. A nonparametric unseen species model with Euler transformation was used to estimate lower-bound total TCR beta diversity. TCRdb handled the public reads itself, with Q25 trimming in fastp and clone calling in MiXCR, and kept productive beta chains. Merged by CDR3 protein, the rows form single entries marked with the most common genes and DNA. The V and J calls and clone size are TCRdb's, not the authors'. The sample has 1 million or so distinct CDR3 sequences on record, about 25% of them singletons. The ten biggest clones cover 0.65% to 0.75% of the sample.

Remarks on this clonotype: Its binding antigen is unknown. No much larger clonotype is one base removed from it; base qualities were not supplied.

The V end gives up 0 bases and the J end 7 bases, leaving 12 bases in the junction not matched to a gene. CDR1 and CDR2 were assigned from the germline V gene as LGHNA and YNFKEQ. The CDR3, from cysteine to phenylalanine, totals 17 residues. Of all the DNA, just the CDR3 is kept, 51 bases in frame from base 1. In addition, the sample was reused for a study of T cells of mothers and their children. As the second study states: The donors were nine systemically healthy Caucasian individuals, made up of three mothers and their six children. cDNA synthesis consumed the entire amount of extracted RNA, loaded at about 1.6 ug RNA in each 15 ul reaction. In the second PCR, the M1S primer added sample barcodes and 2-4 random nucleotides. More than 9 million TCR beta CDR3 reads were obtained from each mother, and millions of reads were obtained from each child. Thymic selection similarly shapes TCR recombination output in related and unrelated pairs, with minor effect from inherited differences. Normalized repertoire overlap was always found to be slightly, but never significantly, higher in related mother-child pairs than in unrelated mother-child pairs. No persistent microchimeric T cell clones were found, with a detection sensitivity of approximately 95 clones per million clonotypes. In the study, deep NGS was used to compare the TCR beta repertoires of mothers and children, and features distinguishing related mother-child pairs from unrelated individuals were sought. On average, the children were approximately 11 +/- 4 years old, while the mothers were approximately 41 +/- 4 years old. After adapter ligation was performed with NEBNext reagents, the libraries were sequenced on an Illumina HiSeq 2000 with 100+100 nt paired-end reads. To avoid cross-contamination, the mother libraries and the child libraries were prepared a month apart and sequenced in separate runs. For each donor, somewhere between about 450,000 and 2,200,000 distinct TCR beta clonotypes were identified. Naive TCR beta clonotypes were estimated from low-frequency clonotypes matched to each donor's FACS-determined naive share, without sorting.

The material sequenced was blood. The chain employs TRBV4-2 and TRBJ2-1; 7 of the junction bases match TRBD2. The receptor was derived from a girl under 10 years old in good health. The sequenced DNA is TGTGCCAGCAGCCAAGACCCCCTTAGACTAGCCTGGAATGAGCAGTTCTTC. It is translated as CASSQDPLRLAWNEQFF.